These 6 T cell receptor beta chains originate from one sample sequenced in a study of blood T cell repertoires in COVID-19. Repertoires were generated with immunoSEQ multiplex PCR, while TCRdb's copy carries only in-frame clones and drops some. The sample holds tens of thousands of clones; 80% are singletons and the top ten take 15% to 20%. The sequenced sample was peripheral blood. These receptors all come from a woman aged 80 or over with acute or convalescent COVID-19.

The chain links TRBV5-1 to TRBJ2-1; 9 positions agree with TRBD1. Germline loops: CDR1 SGHRS, CDR2 YFSETQ. V shed 4 bases, J shed 8 bases, and the junction held 13 bases outside the gene matches. The CDR3 runs to 16 residues. DNA of the CDR3: TGCGCCAGCAGCCCGGTAGTCCAACAGGGGGCCGATGAGCAGTTCTTC. The encoded protein is CASSPVVQQGADEQFF.

V usage is TRBV19 and J usage is TRBJ1-3, with TRBD1 matching 8 bases. There are 17 residues in the CDR3. Trimming removed 6 bases from V and 2 bases from J; junction bases left unmatched: 12. Germline V gene data show CDR1 as LNHDA and CDR2 as SQIVND (reference sequence). The CDR3 is CASRPRTGSVAGNTIYF. The DNA of the CDR3 is TGTGCCAGTAGACCCCGGACAGGGTCGGTGGCTGGAAACACCATATATTTT.

V is TRBV6-5 and J is TRBJ1-5; 8 nucleotides align to TRBD1. CDR1 is MNHEY and CDR2 is SVGAGI in the germline V gene. With V trimmed by 9 bases and J by 3 bases, 7 bases remained unmatched. This CDR3 contains 14 residues. In DNA, the CDR3 is TGTGCCAGTAGGGGACAGGCTCTCAATCAGCCCCAGCATTTT. It encodes CASRGQALNQPQHF.

As to this clone: Other DNA sequences of this sample code for an identical CDR3. The rearrangement uses TRBV5-5 and TRBJ2-2, with 9 bases aligning to TRBD2. In germline, CDR1 is SGHKS, CDR2 YYEKEE (reference sequence). The length of the CDR3 is 18 residues. The V segment lost 1 base and the J segment 4 bases; nucleotides outside the gene matches: 11. The CDR3 loop reads CASSLLDIAGARTGELFF. CDR3 sequence (DNA): TGTGCCAGCAGCTTGCTAGATATAGCGGGAGCCCGCACCGGGGAGCTGTTTTTT.

The V call is TRBV5-1, the J call TRBJ2-5; perhaps TRBD1 as D (6 bases). This CDR3 comprises 13 residues. Germline V lookup: CDR1 SGHRS, CDR2 YFSETQ. Trimming removed 4 bases at V and 5 bases at J, with 12 bases between. The chain's CDR3 is CASSPVGGETQYF. The CDR3 DNA reads TGCGCCAGCAGCCCGGTAGGGGGTGAGACCCAGTACTTC. Variable domain in full (rest from reference TRBV5-1 and TRBJ2-5): KAGVTQTPRYLIKTRGQQVTLSCSPISGHRSVSWYQQTPGQGLQFLFEYFSETQRNKGNFPGRFSGRQFSNSRSEMNVSTLELGDSALYLCASSPVGGETQYFGPGTRLLVL.

The CDR3 spells CASSLVSDTQYF. Written as DNA, the CDR3 is TGTGCCAGCAGCTTAGTATCCGATACGCAGTATTTT. V gene TRBV7-9 combines with J gene TRBJ2-3; D is unresolved. V lost 1 base, J lost 6 bases, and 5 bases lay in between. The CDR3 runs 12 residues. Germline V lookup: CDR1 SEHNR, CDR2 FQNEAQ (reference sequence).